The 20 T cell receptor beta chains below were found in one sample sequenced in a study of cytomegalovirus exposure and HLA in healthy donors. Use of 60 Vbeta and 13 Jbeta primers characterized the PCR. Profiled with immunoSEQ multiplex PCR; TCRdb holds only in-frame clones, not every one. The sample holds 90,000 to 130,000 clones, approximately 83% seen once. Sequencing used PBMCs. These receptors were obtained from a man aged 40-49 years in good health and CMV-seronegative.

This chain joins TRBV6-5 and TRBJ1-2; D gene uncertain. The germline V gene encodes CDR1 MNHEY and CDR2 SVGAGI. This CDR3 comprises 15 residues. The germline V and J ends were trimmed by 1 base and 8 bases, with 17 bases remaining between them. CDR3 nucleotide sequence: TGTGCCAGCAGTTACTTCGAGACGGGTGCGGGGGGCTACACCTTC. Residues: CASSYFETGAGGYTF.

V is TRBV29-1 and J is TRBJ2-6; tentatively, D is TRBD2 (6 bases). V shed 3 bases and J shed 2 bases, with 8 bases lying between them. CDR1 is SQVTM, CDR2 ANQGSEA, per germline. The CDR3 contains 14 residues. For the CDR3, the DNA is TGCAGCGTTGATCCGGGGGCTGGGGCCAACGTCCTGACTTTC. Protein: CSVDPGAGANVLTF.

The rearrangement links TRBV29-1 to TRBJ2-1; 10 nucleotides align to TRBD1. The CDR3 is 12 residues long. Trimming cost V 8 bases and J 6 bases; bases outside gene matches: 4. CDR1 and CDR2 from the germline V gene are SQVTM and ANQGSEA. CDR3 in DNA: TGCAGCTTAGGACAGGGGGGCAATGAGCAGTTCTTC. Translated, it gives CSLGQGGNEQFF.

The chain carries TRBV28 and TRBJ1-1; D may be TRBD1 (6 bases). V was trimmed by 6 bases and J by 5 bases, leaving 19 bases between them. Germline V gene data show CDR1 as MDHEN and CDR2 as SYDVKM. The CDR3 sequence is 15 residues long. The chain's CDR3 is CASSPRETGFTEAFF. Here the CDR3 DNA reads TGTGCCAGCAGCCCTCGCGAGACAGGATTTACTGAAGCTTTCTTT.

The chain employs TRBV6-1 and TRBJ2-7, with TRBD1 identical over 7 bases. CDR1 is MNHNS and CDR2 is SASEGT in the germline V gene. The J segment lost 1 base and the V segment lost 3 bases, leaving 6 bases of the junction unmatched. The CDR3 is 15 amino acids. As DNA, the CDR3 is TGTGCCAGCAGTGAGGCGAACAGGGGATCCTACGAGCAGTACTTC. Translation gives CASSEANRGSYEQYF.

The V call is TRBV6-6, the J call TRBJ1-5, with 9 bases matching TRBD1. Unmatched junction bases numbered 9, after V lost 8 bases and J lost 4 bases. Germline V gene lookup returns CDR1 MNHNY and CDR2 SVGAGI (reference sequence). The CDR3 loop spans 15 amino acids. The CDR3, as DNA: TGTGCCAGCCAGCCTTCTGGGACAGGGAATCAGCCCCAGCATTTT. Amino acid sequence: CASQPSGTGNQPQHF.

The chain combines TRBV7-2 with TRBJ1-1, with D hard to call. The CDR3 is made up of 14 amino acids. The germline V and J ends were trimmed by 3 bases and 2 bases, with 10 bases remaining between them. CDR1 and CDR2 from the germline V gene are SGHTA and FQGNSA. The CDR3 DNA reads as TGTGCCAGCAGCTTTACCCAAGCCAACACTGAAGCTTTCTTT. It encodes CASSFTQANTEAFF.

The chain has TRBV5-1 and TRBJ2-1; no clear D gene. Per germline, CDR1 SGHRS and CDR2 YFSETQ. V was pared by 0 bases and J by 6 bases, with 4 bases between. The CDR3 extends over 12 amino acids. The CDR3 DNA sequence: TGCGCCAGCAGCTTGGGACTCAATGAGCAGTTCTTC. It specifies CASSLGLNEQFF.

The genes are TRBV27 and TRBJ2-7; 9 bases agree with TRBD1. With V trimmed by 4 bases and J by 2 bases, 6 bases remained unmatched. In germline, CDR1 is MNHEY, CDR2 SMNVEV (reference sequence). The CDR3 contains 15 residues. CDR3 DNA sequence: TGTGCCAGCAGTTCACAGGGGGCCGGGACCTACGAGCAGTACTTC. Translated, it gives CASSSQGAGTYEQYF.

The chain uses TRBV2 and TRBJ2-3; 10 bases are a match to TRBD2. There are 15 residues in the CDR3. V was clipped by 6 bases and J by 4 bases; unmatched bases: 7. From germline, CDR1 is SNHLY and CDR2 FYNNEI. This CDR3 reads CASRSLAGASDTQYF. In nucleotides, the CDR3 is TGTGCCAGCAGGTCCCTAGCGGGGGCCTCAGATACGCAGTATTTT.

The CDR3 loop reads CASSGGLAGVNEQFF. The CDR3 DNA sequence: TGTGCCAGCAGCGGAGGACTAGCGGGGGTCAATGAGCAGTTCTTC. The rearrangement joins TRBV5-4 to TRBJ2-1; 13 bases line up with TRBD2. With V trimmed by 4 bases and J by 6 bases, 4 bases remained unmatched. The length of the CDR3 is 15 residues. Germline assignment: CDR1 SGHNT and CDR2 YYREEE (reference sequence).

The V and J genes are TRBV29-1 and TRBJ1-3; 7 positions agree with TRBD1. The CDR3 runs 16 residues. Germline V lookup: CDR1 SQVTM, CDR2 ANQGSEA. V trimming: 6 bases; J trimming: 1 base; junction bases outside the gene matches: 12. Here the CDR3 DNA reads TGCAGCGTAAAGGGGGCAGCCGATTTATCTGGAAACACCATATATTTT. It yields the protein CSVKGAADLSGNTIYF.

The CDR3 region has the DNA TGCAGGGCCGCCCAACAGGGGAACACTGAAGCTTTCTTT. Translation gives CRAAQQGNTEAFF. The J gene is TRBJ1-1, the V gene TRBV29-1, with D maybe TRBD1 (6 bases). This CDR3 contains 13 residues. CDR1 SQVTM and CDR2 ANQGSEA come from the germline V gene.

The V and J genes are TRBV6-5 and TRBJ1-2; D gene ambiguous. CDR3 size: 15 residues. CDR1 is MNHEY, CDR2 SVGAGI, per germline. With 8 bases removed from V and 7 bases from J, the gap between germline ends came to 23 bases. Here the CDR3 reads CASLPTHRLNRGYTF. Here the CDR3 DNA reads TGTGCCAGCCTACCTACACATCGACTTAATCGTGGCTACACCTTC.

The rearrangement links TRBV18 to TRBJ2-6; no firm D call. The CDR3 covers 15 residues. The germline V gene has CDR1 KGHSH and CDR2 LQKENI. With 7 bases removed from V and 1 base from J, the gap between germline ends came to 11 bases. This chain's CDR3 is CASFFTVSGANVLTF. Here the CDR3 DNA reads TGTGCCAGCTTCTTCACGGTGTCTGGGGCCAACGTCCTGACTTTC.

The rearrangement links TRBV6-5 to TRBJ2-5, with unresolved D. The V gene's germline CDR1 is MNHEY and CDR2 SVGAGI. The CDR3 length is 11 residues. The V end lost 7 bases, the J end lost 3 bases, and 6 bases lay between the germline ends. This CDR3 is CASTLKETQYF. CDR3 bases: TGTGCCAGCACTCTAAAAGAGACCCAGTACTTC.

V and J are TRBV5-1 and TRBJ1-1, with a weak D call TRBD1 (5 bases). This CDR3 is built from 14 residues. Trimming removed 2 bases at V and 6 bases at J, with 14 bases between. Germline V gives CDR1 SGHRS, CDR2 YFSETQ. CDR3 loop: CASSLRWGDAEAFF. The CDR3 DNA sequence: TGCGCCAGCAGCTTAAGATGGGGGGACGCTGAAGCTTTCTTT.

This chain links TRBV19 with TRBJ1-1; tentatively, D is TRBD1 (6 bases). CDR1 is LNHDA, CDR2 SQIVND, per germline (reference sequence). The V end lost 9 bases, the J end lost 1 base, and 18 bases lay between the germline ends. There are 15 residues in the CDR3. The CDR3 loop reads CASRGGRKQNTEAFF. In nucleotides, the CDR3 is TGTGCCAGCCGCGGGGGCAGAAAACAGAACACTGAAGCTTTCTTT.

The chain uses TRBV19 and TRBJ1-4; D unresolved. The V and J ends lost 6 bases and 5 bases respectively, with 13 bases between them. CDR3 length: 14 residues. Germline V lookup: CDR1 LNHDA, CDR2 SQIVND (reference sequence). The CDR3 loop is CASSRGPANEKLFF. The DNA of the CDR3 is TGTGCCAGTAGCCGAGGGCCGGCGAATGAAAAACTGTTTTTT.

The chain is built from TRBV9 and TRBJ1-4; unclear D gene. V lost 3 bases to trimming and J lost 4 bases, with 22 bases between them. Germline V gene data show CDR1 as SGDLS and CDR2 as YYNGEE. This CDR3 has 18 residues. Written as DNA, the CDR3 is TGTGCCAGCAGCGCGGGGTCCTCCCGCGGCAAGAGTAATGAAAAACTGTTTTTT. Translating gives CASSAGSSRGKSNEKLFF.